This T cell receptor beta chain was recorded in a study of cytomegalovirus exposure and HLA in healthy donors. Study-wide results and caveats: Because they were indistinguishable, some V segments, including TRBV6-2 and TRBV6-3, were excluded.

This PCR relied on a set of 60 Vbeta primers and 13 Jbeta primers. Only in-frame clones appear in the TCRdb table, and some are missing; sequencing was by immunoSEQ multiplex PCR. The sample yields some 200,000 clones, roughly four fifths seen once. Germline V gene sequence: CDR1 KGHSH, CDR2 LQKENI. The CDR3 totals 11 residues. V was trimmed by 6 bases and J by 2 bases, leaving 4 bases between them. Notes on this clone: Its target is not known.

This clonotype was obtained from a man aged 45-65 years in good health and CMV-seronegative. The chain links TRBV18 to TRBJ2-5; no definite D call. The sample was PBMCs. The CDR3 DNA sequence: TGTGCCAGCTCTATACAAGAGACCCAGTACTTC. As protein: CASSIQETQYF.